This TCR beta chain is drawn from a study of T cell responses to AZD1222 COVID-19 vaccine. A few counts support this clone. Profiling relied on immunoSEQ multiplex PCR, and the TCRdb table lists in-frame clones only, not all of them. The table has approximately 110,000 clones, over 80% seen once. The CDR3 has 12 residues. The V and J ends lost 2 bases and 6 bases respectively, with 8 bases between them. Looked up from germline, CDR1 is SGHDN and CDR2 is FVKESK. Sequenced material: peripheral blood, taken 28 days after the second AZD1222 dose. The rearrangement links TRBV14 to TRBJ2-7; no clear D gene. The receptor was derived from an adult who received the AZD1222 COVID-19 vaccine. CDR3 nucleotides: TGTGCCAGCAGCCAATTTGGGATCGAGCAGTACTTC. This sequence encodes CASSQFGIEQYF. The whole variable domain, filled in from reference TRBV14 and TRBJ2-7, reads EAGVTQFPSHSVIEKGQTVTLRCDPISGHDNLYWYRRVMGKEIKFLLHFVKESKQDESGMPNNRFLAERTGGTYSTLKVQPAELEDSGVYFCASSQFGIEQYFGPGTRLTVT.